This entry features one TCR beta chain sequence. The sample comes from a study of T cell changes during pregnancy in multiple sclerosis. The protocol was immunoSEQ multiplex PCR, while the TCRdb copy is restricted to in-frame clones and leaves out a portion. The sample holds approximately 100,000 clones, approximately 90% seen once. The sequencing here drew on peripheral blood, taken after pregnancy. The sequence derives from a female donor with multiple sclerosis, enrolled in a pregnancy study.

CDR3 loop: CASSLRTDNTGELFF. The CDR3 region has the DNA TGCGCCAGCAGCTTGCGGACAGACAACACCGGGGAGCTGTTTTTT. V and J are TRBV5-1 and TRBJ2-2, with D perhaps TRBD1 (6 bases). CDR1 SGHRS and CDR2 YFSETQ come from the germline V gene. V was cut by 1 base and J by 2 bases, with 9 bases left in between. The CDR3 runs 15 residues.